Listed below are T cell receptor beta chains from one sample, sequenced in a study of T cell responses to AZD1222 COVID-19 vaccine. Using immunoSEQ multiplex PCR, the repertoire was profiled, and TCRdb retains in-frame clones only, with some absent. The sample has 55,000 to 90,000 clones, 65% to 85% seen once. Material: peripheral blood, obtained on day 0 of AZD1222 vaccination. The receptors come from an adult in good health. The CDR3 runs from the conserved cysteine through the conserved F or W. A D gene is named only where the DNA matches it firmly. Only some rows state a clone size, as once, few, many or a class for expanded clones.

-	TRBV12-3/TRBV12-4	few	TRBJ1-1	TGTGCCAGCAGAAGGGACACGAACACTGAAGCTTTCTTT	CASRRDTNTEAFF
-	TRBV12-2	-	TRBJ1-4	TGTGCAAGTCGTTTTCACCGAGCAACTAATGAAAAACTGTTTTTT	CASRFHRATNEKLFF
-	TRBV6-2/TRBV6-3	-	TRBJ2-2	TGTGCCAGCAGTTACGATGCAGGGACCAACACCGGGGAGCTGTTTTTT	CASSYDAGTNTGELFF
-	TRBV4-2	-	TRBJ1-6	TGTGCCAGCAGCCTACCTTCTGGTCCCCTCCACTTT	CASSLPSGPLHF
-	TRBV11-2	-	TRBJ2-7	TGTGCCAGCAGCTCCACAGGGTACCTCTACGAGCAGTACTTC	CASSSTGYLYEQYF
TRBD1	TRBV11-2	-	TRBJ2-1	TGTGCCAGCAGAACGGGACAGGGGTATAATGAGCAGTTCTTC	CASRTGQGYNEQFF
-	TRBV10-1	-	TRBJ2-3	TGCGCCAGCAGGAGCGGCCGCACAGATACGCAGTATTTT	CASRSGRTDTQYF
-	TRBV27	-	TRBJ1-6	TGTGCCAGCAGTTTATCCCGGCGATCACCCCTCCACTTT	CASSLSRRSPLHF
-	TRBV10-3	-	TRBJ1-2	TGTGCCACATTGGGGGATATGAGAGATCTTAACTATGGCTACACCTTC	CATLGDMRDLNYGYTF
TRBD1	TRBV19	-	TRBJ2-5	TGTGCCAGTAGTATATCCTCGGCGACAGGGCACGAGACCCAGTACTTC	CASSISSATGHETQYF
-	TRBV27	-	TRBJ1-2	TGTGCCAGCAGTTTATCTCGGGGAGGCTATGGCTACACCTTC	CASSLSRGGYGYTF
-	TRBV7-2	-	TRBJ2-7	TGTGCCAGCAGCCCGAGCAACCCTTGGTCCCCCGGGGGCTACGAGCAGTACTTC	CASSPSNPWSPGGYEQYF
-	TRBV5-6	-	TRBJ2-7	TGTGCCAGCAGCCCGGATCTATCCGTAGGGGGGACGGGTAGGTACGAGCAGTACTTC	CASSPDLSVGGTGRYEQYF
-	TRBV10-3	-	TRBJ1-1	TGTGCCATCGCTGAGCAGGGTGAAGCTTTCTTT	CAIAEQGEAFF
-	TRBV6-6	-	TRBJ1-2	TGTGCCAGCAGTTACGAGGGGGGAACCTATGGCTACACCTTC	CASSYEGGTYGYTF
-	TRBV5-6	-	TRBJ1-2	TGTGCCAGCAGTCGCGGAGAGGGAGTTAACTATGGCTACACCTTC	CASSRGEGVNYGYTF
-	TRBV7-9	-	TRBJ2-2	TGTGCCAGCTACTGGAACACCGGGGAGCTGTTTTTT	CASYWNTGELFF
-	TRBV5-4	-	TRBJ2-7	TGTGCCAGCAGCTTGATGGGCCGCAAAAACGAGCAGTACTTC	CASSLMGRKNEQYF
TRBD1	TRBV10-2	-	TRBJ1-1	TGCGCCAGCAGTGAGTACCGGACAGGGGCGAACACTGAAGCTTTCTTT	CASSEYRTGANTEAFF
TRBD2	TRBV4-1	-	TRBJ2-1	TGCGCCAGCAGCCAAGATATTAGGGCGGGGGGGTTCTACAATGAGCAGTTCTTC	CASSQDIRAGGFYNEQFF
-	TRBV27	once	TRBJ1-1	TGTGCCAGCAGTTGGGGGGGGGACACTGAAGCTTTCTTT	CASSWGGDTEAFF
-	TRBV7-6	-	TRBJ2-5	TGTGCCAGCAGCTTATCAGAAGACCAAGAGACCCAGTACTTC	CASSLSEDQETQYF
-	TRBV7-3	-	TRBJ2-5	TGTGCCAGCAGCTTCGACCAAGAGACCCAGTACTTC	CASSFDQETQYF
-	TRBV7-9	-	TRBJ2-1	TGTGCCAGCAGCACGGGACTTTCTTTCAATGAGCAGTTCTTC	CASSTGLSFNEQFF
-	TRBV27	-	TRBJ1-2	TGTGCCAGCAGCACCAATCAAGGGGGGCCCCAATTC	CASSTNQGGPQF
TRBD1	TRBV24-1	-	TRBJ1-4	TGTGCCACCAGTGATTTTTCAGGGGGCGACGAAAAACTGTTTTTT	CATSDFSGGDEKLFF
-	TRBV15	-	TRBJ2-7	TGTGCCACCAGCAGAGATCAGGGCTTCGAGCAGTACTTC	CATSRDQGFEQYF
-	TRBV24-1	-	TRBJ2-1	TGTGCCACCAGTCAAAATGGGGGAAACAATGAGCAGTTCTTC	CATSQNGGNNEQFF
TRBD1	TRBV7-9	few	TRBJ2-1	TGTGCCAGGTCGACAGGGAGCTACAATGAGCAGTTCTTC	CARSTGSYNEQFF
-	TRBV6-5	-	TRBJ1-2	TGTGCCAGCAGCCTTCGGACTAACTATGGCTACACCTTC	CASSLRTNYGYTF
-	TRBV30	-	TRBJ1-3	TGTGCCTGGAGTGGGGGGGGAAACACCATATATTTT	CAWSGGGNTIYF
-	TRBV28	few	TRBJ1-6	TGTGCCAGCAGTTTTCCACAGGCCTACGGACCCCTCCACTTT	CASSFPQAYGPLHF
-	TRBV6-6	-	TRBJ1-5	TGTGCCAGCAGCTCCAATCAGCCCCAGCATTTT	CASSSNQPQHF
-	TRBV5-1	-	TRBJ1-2	TGCGCCAGCAGCCTAGTGCCAGGACCTAACTATGGCTACACCTTC	CASSLVPGPNYGYTF
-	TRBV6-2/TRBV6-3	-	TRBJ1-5	TGTGCCAGCAGTTACGTGGGGGGCTTGAATCAGCCCCAGCATTTT	CASSYVGGLNQPQHF
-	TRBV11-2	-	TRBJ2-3	TGTGCCAGCAGGGCCCAGTTCAAGGCACGGTATACGCAGTATTTT	CASRAQFKARYTQYF
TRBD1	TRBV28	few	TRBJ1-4	TGTGCCAGCAGTCCCGGACAGGTTCGGGAAAAACTGTTTTTT	CASSPGQVREKLFF